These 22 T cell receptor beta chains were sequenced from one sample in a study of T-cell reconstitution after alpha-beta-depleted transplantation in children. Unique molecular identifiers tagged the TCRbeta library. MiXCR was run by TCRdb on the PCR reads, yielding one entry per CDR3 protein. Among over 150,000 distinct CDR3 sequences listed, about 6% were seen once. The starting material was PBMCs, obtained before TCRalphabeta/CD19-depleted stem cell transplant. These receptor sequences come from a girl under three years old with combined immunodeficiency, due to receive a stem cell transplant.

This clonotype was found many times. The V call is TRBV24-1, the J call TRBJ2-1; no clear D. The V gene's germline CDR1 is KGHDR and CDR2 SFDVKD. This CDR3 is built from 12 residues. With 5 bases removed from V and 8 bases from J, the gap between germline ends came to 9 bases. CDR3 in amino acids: CATSVAWDEQFF. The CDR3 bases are TGTGCCACCAGTGTGGCTTGGGATGAGCAGTTCTTC.

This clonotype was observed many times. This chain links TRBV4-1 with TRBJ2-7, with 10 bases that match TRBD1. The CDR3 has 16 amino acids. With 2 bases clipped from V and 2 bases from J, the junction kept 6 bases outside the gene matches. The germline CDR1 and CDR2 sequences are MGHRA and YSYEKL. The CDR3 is CASSQSDRGLTYEQYF. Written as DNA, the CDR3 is TGCGCCAGCAGCCAAAGCGACAGGGGGCTGACCTACGAGCAGTACTTC.

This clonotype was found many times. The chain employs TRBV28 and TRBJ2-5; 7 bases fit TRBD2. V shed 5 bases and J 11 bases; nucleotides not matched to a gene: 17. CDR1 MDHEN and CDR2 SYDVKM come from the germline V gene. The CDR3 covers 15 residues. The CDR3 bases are TGTGCCAGCAGTGGCTCCTCCTCCGGCGGGAGAGCGCAGTACTTC. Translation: CASSGSSSGGRAQYF.

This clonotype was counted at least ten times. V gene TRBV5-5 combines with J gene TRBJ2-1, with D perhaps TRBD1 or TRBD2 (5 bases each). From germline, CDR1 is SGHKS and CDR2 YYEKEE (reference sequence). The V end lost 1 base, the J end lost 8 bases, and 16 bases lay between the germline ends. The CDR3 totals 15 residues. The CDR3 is CASSLWGRGMDEQFF. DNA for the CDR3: TGTGCCAGCAGCTTGTGGGGCCGGGGAATGGATGAGCAGTTCTTC.

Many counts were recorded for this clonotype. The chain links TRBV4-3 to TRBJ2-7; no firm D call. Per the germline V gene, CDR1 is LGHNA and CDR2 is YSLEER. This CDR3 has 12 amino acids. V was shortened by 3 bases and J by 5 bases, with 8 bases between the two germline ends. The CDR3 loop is CASSQGYNEQYF. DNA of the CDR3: TGCGCCAGCAGCCAGGGCTACAACGAGCAGTACTTC.

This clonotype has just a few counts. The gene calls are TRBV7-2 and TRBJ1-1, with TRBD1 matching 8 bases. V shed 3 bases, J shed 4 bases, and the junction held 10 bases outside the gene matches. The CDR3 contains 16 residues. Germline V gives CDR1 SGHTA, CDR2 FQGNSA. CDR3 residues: CASSLGRDRPFTEAFF. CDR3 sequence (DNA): TGTGCCAGCAGCTTGGGCCGGGACAGGCCCTTCACTGAAGCTTTCTTT.

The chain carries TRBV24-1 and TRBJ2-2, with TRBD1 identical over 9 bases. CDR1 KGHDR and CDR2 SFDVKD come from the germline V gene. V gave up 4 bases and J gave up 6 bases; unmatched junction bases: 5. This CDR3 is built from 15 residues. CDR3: CATSEDRGFPGELFF. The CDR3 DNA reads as TGTGCCACCAGTGAGGACAGGGGATTCCCCGGGGAGCTGTTTTTT.

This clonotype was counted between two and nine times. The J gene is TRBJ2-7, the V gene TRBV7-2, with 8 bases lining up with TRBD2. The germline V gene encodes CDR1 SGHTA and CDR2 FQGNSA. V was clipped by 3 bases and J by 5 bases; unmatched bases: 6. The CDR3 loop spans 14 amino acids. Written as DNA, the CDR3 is TGTGCCAGCAGCTTGCCCCCGGGACTAGACGAGCAGTACTTC. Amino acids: CASSLPPGLDEQYF.

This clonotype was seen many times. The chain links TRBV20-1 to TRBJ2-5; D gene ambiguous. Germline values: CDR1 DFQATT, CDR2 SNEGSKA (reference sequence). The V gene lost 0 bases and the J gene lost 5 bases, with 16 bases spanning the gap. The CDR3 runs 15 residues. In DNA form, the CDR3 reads TGCAGTGCTAGAGATTGGGGTCAGATTCAGGAGACCCAGTACTTC. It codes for CSARDWGQIQETQYF.

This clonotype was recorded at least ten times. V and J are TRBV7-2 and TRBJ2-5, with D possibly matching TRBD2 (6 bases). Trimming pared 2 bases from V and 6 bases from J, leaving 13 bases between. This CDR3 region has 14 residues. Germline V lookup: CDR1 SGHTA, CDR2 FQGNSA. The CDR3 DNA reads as TGTGCCAGCAGCTTAACGACTAGAGGAAAGACCCAGTACTTC. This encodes CASSLTTRGKTQYF.

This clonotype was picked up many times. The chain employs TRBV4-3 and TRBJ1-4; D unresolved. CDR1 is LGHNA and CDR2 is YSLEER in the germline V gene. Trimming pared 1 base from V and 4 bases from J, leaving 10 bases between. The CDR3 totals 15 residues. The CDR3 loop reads CASSQVGGINEKLFF. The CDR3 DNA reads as TGCGCCAGCAGCCAAGTGGGCGGAATTAATGAAAAACTGTTTTTT.

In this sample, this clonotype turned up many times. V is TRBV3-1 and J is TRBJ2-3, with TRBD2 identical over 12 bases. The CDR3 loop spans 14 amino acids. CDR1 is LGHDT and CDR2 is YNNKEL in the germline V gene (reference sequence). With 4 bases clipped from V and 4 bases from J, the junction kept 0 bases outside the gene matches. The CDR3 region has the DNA TGTGCCAGCAGCCGACTAGCGGGAGCAGATACGCAGTATTTT. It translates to CASSRLAGADTQYF.

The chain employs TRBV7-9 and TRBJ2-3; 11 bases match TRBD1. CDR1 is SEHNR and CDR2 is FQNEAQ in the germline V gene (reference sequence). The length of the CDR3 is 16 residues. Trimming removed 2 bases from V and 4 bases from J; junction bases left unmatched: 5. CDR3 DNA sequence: TGTGCCAGCAGCTTACCTCCGGGACAGGGGGCAGATACGCAGTATTTT. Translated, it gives CASSLPPGQGADTQYF.

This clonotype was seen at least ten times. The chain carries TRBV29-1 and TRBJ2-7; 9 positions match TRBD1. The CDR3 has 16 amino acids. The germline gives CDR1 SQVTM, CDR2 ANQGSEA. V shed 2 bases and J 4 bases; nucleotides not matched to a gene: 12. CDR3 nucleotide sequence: TGCAGCGTTGAATCTACAGGGGGCGGGGGCCCATACGAGCAGTACTTC. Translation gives CSVESTGGGGPYEQYF.

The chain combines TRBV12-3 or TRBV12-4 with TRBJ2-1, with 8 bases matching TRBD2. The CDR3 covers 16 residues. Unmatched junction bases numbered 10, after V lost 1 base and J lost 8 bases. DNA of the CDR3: TGTGCCAGCAGTTTAGTCCCGGGGGGGTGGGTGGATGAGCAGTTCTTC. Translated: CASSLVPGGWVDEQFF.

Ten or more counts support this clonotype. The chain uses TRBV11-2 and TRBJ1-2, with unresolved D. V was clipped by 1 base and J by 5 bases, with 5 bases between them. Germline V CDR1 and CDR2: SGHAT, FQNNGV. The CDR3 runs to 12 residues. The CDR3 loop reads CASSLVSYGYTF. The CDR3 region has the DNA TGTGCCAGCAGCTTAGTTTCTTATGGCTACACCTTC.

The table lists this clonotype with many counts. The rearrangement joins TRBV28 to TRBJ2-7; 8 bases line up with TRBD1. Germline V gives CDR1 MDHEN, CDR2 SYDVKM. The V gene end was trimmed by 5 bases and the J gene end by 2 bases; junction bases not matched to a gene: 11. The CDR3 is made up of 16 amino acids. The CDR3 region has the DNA TGTGCCAGCAGTGCCAGACCGGGACAGGCCACCTACGAGCAGTACTTC. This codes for CASSARPGQATYEQYF.

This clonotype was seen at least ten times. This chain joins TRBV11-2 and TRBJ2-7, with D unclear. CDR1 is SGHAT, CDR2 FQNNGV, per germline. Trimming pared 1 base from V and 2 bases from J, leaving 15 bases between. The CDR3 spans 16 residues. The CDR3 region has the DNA TGTGCCAGCAGCTTAGTCCTCGCCTCACCGGCCTACGAGCAGTACTTC. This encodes CASSLVLASPAYEQYF. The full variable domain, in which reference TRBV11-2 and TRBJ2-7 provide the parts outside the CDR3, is EAGVAQSPRYKIIEKRQSVAFWCNPISGHATLYWYQQILGQGPKLLIQFQNNGVVDDSQLPKDRFSAERLKGVDSTLKIQPAKLEDSAVYLCASSLVLASPAYEQYFGPGTRLTVT.

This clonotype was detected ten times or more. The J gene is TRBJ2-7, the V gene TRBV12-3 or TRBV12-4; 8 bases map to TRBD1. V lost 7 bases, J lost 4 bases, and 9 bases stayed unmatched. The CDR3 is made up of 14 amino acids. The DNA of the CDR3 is TGTGCCAGCACCGCAGGAGGGACAGGATACGAGCAGTACTTC. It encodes CASTAGGTGYEQYF.

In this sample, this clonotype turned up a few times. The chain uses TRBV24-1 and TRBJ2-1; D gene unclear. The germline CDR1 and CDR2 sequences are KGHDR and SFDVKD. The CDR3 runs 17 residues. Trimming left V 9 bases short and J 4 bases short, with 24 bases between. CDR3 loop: CATSHGRLADLYNEQFF. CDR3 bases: TGTGCCACCTCCCATGGAAGATTAGCAGATCTTTACAATGAGCAGTTCTTC.

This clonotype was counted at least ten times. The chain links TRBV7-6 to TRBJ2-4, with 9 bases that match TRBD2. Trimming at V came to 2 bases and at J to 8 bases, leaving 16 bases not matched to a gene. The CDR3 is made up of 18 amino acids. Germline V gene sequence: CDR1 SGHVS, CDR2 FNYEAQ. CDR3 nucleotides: TGTGCCAGCAGCTTACTTAGCGGGACTAGCCCGAAATCGGACATTCAGTACTTC. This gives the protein CASSLLSGTSPKSDIQYF.

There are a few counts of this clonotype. The CDR3 DNA sequence: TGCAGCGTTGATCTGGGGGAAGGCTACACCTTC. This gives the protein CSVDLGEGYTF. V is TRBV29-1 and J is TRBJ1-2, with D tentatively TRBD1 (5 bases). The ends were cut back, 3 bases at V and 8 bases at J, with 10 bases in the middle. CDR1 and CDR2 (germline): SQVTM, ANQGSEA. The CDR3 length is 11 residues.